These 23 T cell receptor beta chains share one sample of origin, sequenced in a study of blood T cell repertoires in COVID-19. Clones were read by immunoSEQ multiplex PCR, and TCRdb kept only the in-frame ones, dropping some. This sample has about 270,000 clones, with approximately 90% found just once. Sequencing was performed on PBMCs or T cells enriched from blood (not recorded which). Every receptor here comes from a woman in her 30s with acute COVID-19.

V is TRBV6-4 and J is TRBJ2-1, with TRBD2 identical over 8 bases. Germline CDR1 and CDR2: MRHNA and SNTAGT. This CDR3 has 13 residues. The J segment lost 5 bases and the V segment lost 6 bases, leaving 3 bases of the junction unmatched. The CDR3 DNA is TGTGCCAGCAGGGGGACTAGAGACAATGAGCAGTTCTTC. Its protein product is CASRGTRDNEQFF.

This chain connects TRBV3-1 (or the pseudogene TRBV3-2) to TRBJ2-7; TRBD2 aligns across 10 bases. V trimming: 2 bases; J trimming: 3 bases; junction bases outside the gene matches: 7. Germline V gene data show CDR1 as LGHDT and CDR2 as YNNKEL (reference sequence). This CDR3 spans 16 amino acids. The CDR3 nucleotides are TGTGCCAGCAGCCAAATCAGGAGACTAGCGGGCTACGAGCAGTACTTC. Its translation is CASSQIRRLAGYEQYF.

This sequence joins TRBV18 and TRBJ1-4; TRBD1 aligns across 7 bases. Losses at the gene ends were 2 bases for V and 4 bases for J; bases not matched to a gene: 4. CDR3 length: 15 amino acids. The V gene's germline CDR1 is KGHSH and CDR2 LQKENI. The CDR3 region is CASSPETGLNEKLFF. CDR3 bases: TGTGCCAGCTCACCAGAGACAGGGCTTAATGAAAAACTGTTTTTT.

This CDR3 reads CASSNRDRENTIYF. CDR3 sequence (DNA): TGTGCCAGCAGTAACCGGGACAGGGAAAACACCATATATTTT. The chain recombines TRBV28 with TRBJ1-3, with 9 bases aligning to TRBD1. The CDR3 is 14 amino acids. The germline V gene has CDR1 MDHEN and CDR2 SYDVKM. Losses at the gene ends were 5 bases for V and 6 bases for J; bases not matched to a gene: 5.

The CDR3 here is CASSDTSGPNEQFF. The DNA of the CDR3 is TGTGCCAGCAGCGACACTAGCGGACCCAATGAGCAGTTCTTC. The rearrangement joins TRBV7-3 to TRBJ2-1; 8 nucleotides agree with TRBD2. V dropped 5 bases and J dropped 6; count of bases not matched to a gene: 6. CDR3 length: 14 residues. Germline assignment: CDR1 SGHTA and CDR2 FQGTGA. The complete variable domain, with remaining parts taken from reference TRBV7-3 and TRBJ2-1, reads GAGVSQTPSNKVTEKGKYVELRCDPISGHTALYWYRQSLGQGPEFLIYFQGTGAADDSGLPNDRFFAVRPEGSVSTLKIQRTERGDSAVYLCASSDTSGPNEQFFGPGTRLTVL.

The chain combines TRBV4-2 with TRBJ1-4; a weak D match, TRBD1 (6 bases). Germline assignment: CDR1 LGHNA and CDR2 YNFKEQ. The CDR3 totals 14 residues. Trimming took 1 base from V and 4 from J, leaving 7 bases between them. CDR3 sequence: CASSQGTDNEKLFF. Written as DNA, the CDR3 is TGTGCCAGCAGCCAAGGGACAGATAATGAAAAACTGTTTTTT.

This clone was picked up one time. The chain combines TRBV15 with TRBJ2-2; weak D call: TRBD1 (6 bases). The CDR3 is 15 amino acids. V was pared by 1 base and J by 4 bases, with 10 bases between. Germline V gene data show CDR1 as LNHNV and CDR2 as YYDKDF (reference sequence). CDR3 in amino acids: CATSRAGVGTGELFF. The CDR3 coding sequence is TGTGCCACCAGCAGAGCAGGGGTTGGCACCGGGGAGCTGTTTTTT. Full variable domain (outside the CDR3, taken from reference TRBV15 and TRBJ2-2): DAMVIQNPRYQVTQFGKPVTLSCSQTLNHNVMYWYQQKSSQAPKLLFHYYDKDFNNEADTPDNFQSRRPNTSFCFLDIRSPGLGDTAMYLCATSRAGVGTGELFFGEGSRLTVL.

The chain uses TRBV2 and TRBJ2-1, with 7 positions matching TRBD2. The CDR3 extends over 16 amino acids. Germline V gene data show CDR1 as SNHLY and CDR2 as FYNNEI. With 2 bases clipped from V and 8 bases from J, the junction kept 12 bases outside the gene matches. The CDR3 coding sequence is TGTGCCAGCAGTGAACCAATAGCGGGCTGGGGGGATGAGCAGTTCTTC. Encoded protein: CASSEPIAGWGDEQFF.

The chain carries TRBV9 and TRBJ2-3; 9 positions agree with TRBD2. The V segment lost 0 bases and the J segment 1 base; nucleotides outside the gene matches: 9. The CDR3 sequence is 18 residues long. CDR1 is SGDLS and CDR2 is YYNGEE in the germline V gene. The CDR3 is CASSVGIGGRAGTDTQYF. In DNA form, the CDR3 reads TGTGCCAGCAGCGTAGGTATCGGCGGGAGGGCCGGCACAGATACGCAGTATTTT.

The chain carries TRBV25-1 and TRBJ2-7; TRBD2 aligns across 8 bases. V shed 8 bases and J 2 bases; nucleotides not matched to a gene: 8. This CDR3 has 14 residues. Per the germline V gene, CDR1 is MGHDK and CDR2 is SYGVNS. CDR3 amino acids: CASDKQREPYEQYF. Written as DNA, the CDR3 is TGTGCCAGCGATAAACAGCGGGAGCCCTACGAGCAGTACTTC.

The chain couples TRBV28 to TRBJ1-5; D is unresolved. The CDR3 totals 14 residues. Germline assignment: CDR1 MDHEN and CDR2 SYDVKM. Trimming shortened V by 3 bases and J by 6 bases, and 12 bases separated the two germline ends. The CDR3 reads CASSLLTEFQPQHF. The CDR3 DNA is TGTGCCAGCAGTTTGCTGACGGAGTTTCAGCCCCAGCATTTT.

The chain recombines TRBV6-7 with TRBJ2-5; 7 bases agree with TRBD2. TRBV6-7 is recorded as an ORF, its role being uncertain. With 4 bases clipped from V and 1 base from J, the junction kept 21 bases outside the gene matches. CDR3 length equals 20 residues. DNA for the CDR3: TGTGCCAGCAGTTGCCCGCCTCCGCGGGAGAACGCGCATATCCAAGAGACCCAGTACTTC. It is translated as CASSCPPPRENAHIQETQYF.

The chain uses TRBV28 and TRBJ2-7, with D hard to call. The germline gives CDR1 MDHEN, CDR2 SYDVKM. The CDR3 spans 12 residues. V gave up 6 bases and J gave up 4 bases, with 10 bases separating them. DNA of the CDR3: TGTGCCAGCAGACCCGACGGGTACGAGCAGTACTTC. It specifies CASRPDGYEQYF.

V is TRBV6-1 and J is TRBJ1-5, with TRBD1 matching over 7 bases. V gave up 0 bases and J gave up 0 bases; unmatched junction bases: 2. The length of the CDR3 is 16 residues. The V gene's germline CDR1 is MNHNS and CDR2 SASEGT. The CDR3, as DNA: TGTGCCAGCAGTGAAGCGACAGGGACTAGCAATCAGCCCCAGCATTTT. It translates to CASSEATGTSNQPQHF.

The chain is built from TRBV13 and TRBJ2-5; D is possibly TRBD1 (5 bases). This CDR3 is 14 amino acids long. The ends were cut back, 4 bases at V and 0 bases at J, with 9 bases in the middle. Germline V gives CDR1 PRHDT, CDR2 FYEKMQ (reference sequence). This chain's CDR3 is CASSSLQDQETQYF. In DNA form, the CDR3 reads TGTGCCAGCAGCTCTCTACAGGACCAAGAGACCCAGTACTTC.

The J gene is TRBJ2-3, the V gene TRBV7-2; 12 bases are shared with TRBD2. Losses at the gene ends were 5 bases for V and 8 bases for J; bases not matched to a gene: 14. The length of the CDR3 is 17 residues. Germline values: CDR1 SGHTA, CDR2 FQGNSA. This CDR3 is CASSTQNLAGGGGTQYF. The DNA for the CDR3 is TGTGCCAGCAGCACGCAGAACCTAGCGGGAGGGGGAGGTACGCAGTATTTT.

The chain employs TRBV27 and TRBJ1-1; D is perhaps TRBD1 (5 bases). V was trimmed by 2 bases and J by 0 bases, leaving 13 bases between them. The CDR3 is made up of 16 amino acids. Per the germline V gene, CDR1 is MNHEY and CDR2 is SMNVEV (reference sequence). Written as DNA, the CDR3 is TGTGCCAGCAGTTTAGCGCCAGGGTTTATGAACACTGAAGCTTTCTTT. Amino acids: CASSLAPGFMNTEAFF.

The chain joins TRBV2 to TRBJ2-2; D is possibly TRBD2 (5 bases). This CDR3 is built from 14 residues. Trimming took off 8 bases at V and 4 bases at J, with 14 bases between the two ends. Per germline, CDR1 SNHLY and CDR2 FYNNEI. Here the CDR3 reads CASLSGLATGELFF. CDR3 coding DNA: TGTGCCAGCCTTTCCGGACTCGCCACCGGGGAGCTGTTTTTT.

This rearrangement joins TRBV27 to TRBJ2-7; 9 bases are shared with TRBD1. Germline CDR1 MNHEY, CDR2 SMNVEV (reference sequence). Losses at the gene ends were 4 bases for V and 5 bases for J; bases not matched to a gene: 9. The CDR3 sequence is 15 residues long. The CDR3 is CASSSWDRVEDEQYF. In nucleotides, the CDR3 is TGTGCCAGCAGTTCCTGGGACAGGGTGGAAGACGAGCAGTACTTC.

This clone was seen only once. The chain links TRBV19 to TRBJ2-7; 7 bases fit TRBD1. Germline values: CDR1 LNHDA, CDR2 SQIVND (reference sequence). V shed 6 bases and J 2 bases; nucleotides not matched to a gene: 4. The CDR3 length is 13 residues. The CDR3 reads CASSPGQTYEQYF. The DNA for the CDR3 is TGTGCCAGTAGCCCGGGACAGACCTACGAGCAGTACTTC.

J is TRBJ1-2 and V is TRBV10-3; D may be TRBD1 (5 bases). CDR3 length equals 14 residues. Germline V gives CDR1 ENHRY, CDR2 SYGVKD. V was cut by 0 bases and J by 7 bases, with 12 bases left in between. CDR3 sequence (DNA): TGTGCCATCAGTGAGTCGGGGGGAAAGAGTGGCTACACCTTC. Translated, it gives CAISESGGKSGYTF.

The chain joins TRBV29-1 to TRBJ2-3; 8 bases line up with TRBD1. The ends lost 5 bases at V and 1 base at J; junction bases unmatched: 2. This CDR3 comprises 13 residues. Per the germline V gene, CDR1 is SQVTM and CDR2 is ANQGSEA. The chain's CDR3 is CSVIRGRTDTQYF. The CDR3 DNA sequence: TGCAGCGTTATCAGGGGGCGCACAGATACGCAGTATTTT.

This chain links TRBV15 with TRBJ2-7, with D perhaps TRBD1 (5 bases). V shed 8 bases and J shed 4 bases, with 9 bases lying between them. From germline, CDR1 is LNHNV and CDR2 YYDKDF (reference sequence). CDR3 length: 11 amino acids. CDR3 DNA: TGTGCCACCGGTAGGGGTTACGAGCAGTACTTC. It codes for CATGRGYEQYF.